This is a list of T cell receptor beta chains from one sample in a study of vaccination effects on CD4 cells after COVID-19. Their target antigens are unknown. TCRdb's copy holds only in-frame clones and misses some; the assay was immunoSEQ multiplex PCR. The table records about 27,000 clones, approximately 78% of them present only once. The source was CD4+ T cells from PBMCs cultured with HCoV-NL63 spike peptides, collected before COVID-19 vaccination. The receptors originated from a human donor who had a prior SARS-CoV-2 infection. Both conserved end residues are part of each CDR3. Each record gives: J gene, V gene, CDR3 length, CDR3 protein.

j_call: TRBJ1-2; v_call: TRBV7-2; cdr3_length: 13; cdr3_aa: CASSLQGRGGYTF
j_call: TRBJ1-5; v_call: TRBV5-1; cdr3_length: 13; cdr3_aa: CASSSNGRGSQHF
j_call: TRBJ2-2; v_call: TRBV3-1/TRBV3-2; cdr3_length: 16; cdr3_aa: CASSPPGTYNTGELFF
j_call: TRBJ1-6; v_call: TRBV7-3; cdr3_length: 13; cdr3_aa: CASGFTYNSPLHF
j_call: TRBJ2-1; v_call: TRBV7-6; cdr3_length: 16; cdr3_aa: CASSPRTSGDYNEQFF
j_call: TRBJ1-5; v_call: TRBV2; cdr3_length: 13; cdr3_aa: CASSGESNQPQHF
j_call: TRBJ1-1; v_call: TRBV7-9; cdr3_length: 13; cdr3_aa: CASSSFRVDEAFF
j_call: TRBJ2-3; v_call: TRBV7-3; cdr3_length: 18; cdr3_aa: CASSLRPSGRYSTDTQYF
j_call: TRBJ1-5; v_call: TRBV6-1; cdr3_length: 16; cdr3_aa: CASSEAAGQGNQPQHF
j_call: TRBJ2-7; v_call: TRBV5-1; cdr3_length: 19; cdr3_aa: CASSTGTGNREYKLYEQYF
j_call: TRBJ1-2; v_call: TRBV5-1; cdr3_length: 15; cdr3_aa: CASSLAGVANYGYTF
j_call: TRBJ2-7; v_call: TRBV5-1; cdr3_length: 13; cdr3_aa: CASRREGRGEQYF
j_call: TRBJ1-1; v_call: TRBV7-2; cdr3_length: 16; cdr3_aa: CASSAFPRGMRTEAFF